This TCR beta chain was sequenced for a study of T cells in narcolepsy. Study overall: Healthy controls were enrolled alongside patients with narcolepsy type 1 or type 2. Study findings and constraints: Same-patient CSF and blood CD4+ T cell clonotypes included HCRT-specific and TRIB2-specific autoreactive ones. Some memory CD4+ repertoires had no autoreactive clone sequences.

As to this clone: Its antigen remains unknown.

Generated by immunoSEQ multiplex PCR, the TCRdb table keeps only in-frame clones and is missing some. The data show about 37,000 clones, around 80% seen once. This CDR3 spans 12 amino acids. Per germline, CDR1 KGHSH and CDR2 LQKENI. With 3 bases clipped from V and 10 bases from J, the junction kept 6 bases outside the gene matches. Sequenced: memory (CD45RA-) CD4+ T cells from blood. This clonotype was sampled from a human donor in good health. This sequence joins TRBV18 and TRBJ2-7; 7 nucleotides match TRBD2. The CDR3 sequence: CASSPLAGDQYF. In nucleotides, the CDR3 is TGTGCCAGCTCACCCCTCGCGGGGGATCAGTACTTC.